The clone carrying this T cell receptor beta chain was found a few times. The target antigen is unknown. CDR1 MDHEN and CDR2 SYDVKM come from the germline V gene. V gave up 8 bases and J gave up 5 bases; unmatched junction bases: 7. The CDR3 covers 13 residues. PCR was performed a second time for roughly 7 to 11 cycles using a sample-barcoded 5' primer and a J-beta primer mix. TCRdb redid the calling of the 5' RACE reads with MiXCR, one entry per CDR3 protein. The sample consists of some 890,000 distinct CDR3 sequences, almost 30% of them appearing once. This entry comes from a study of blood T cells in healthy people across ages. Study-wide results and caveats: Getting older went along with TCR beta diversity per million T cells dropping roughly linearly.

The data were also submitted as part of a second study, on T cells of mothers and their children.

The chain links TRBV28 to TRBJ1-2; 8 bases are a match to TRBD1. This TCR was sampled from a woman between 40 and 55 years old in good health. The sample consisted of blood. In nucleotides, the CDR3 is TGTGCCAGCGGACAGGGACAGATTTATGGCTACACCTTC. Translating it yields CASGQGQIYGYTF.